The rows below give T cell receptor beta chains drawn from one sample of a study of blood T cell repertoires in COVID-19. The method was immunoSEQ multiplex PCR; TCRdb's version includes in-frame clones alone and lacks a portion of them. Counted here are roughly 200,000 clones, approximately 85% occurring once; the ten biggest clones make up under 3.5%. Sequenced input: peripheral blood. Source of these receptors: a man in his 60s with acute or convalescent COVID-19. Both conserved end residues are part of each CDR3. The D gene is left open where the match is weak. Some rows mark clone size as missing; the rest say once, few, many or name a class of expanded clone.

V	D	J	size	DNA	CDR3
TRBV14	NA	TRBJ2-1	NA	TGTGCCAGCAGCCAAGATGGGGGCTTAAACAATGAGCAGTTCTTC	CASSQDGGLNNEQFF
TRBV7-3	NA	TRBJ2-1	NA	TGTGCCAGCAGCTTAACCTCGGGGAGGTCGAGCTCCTACAATGAGCAGTTCTTC	CASSLTSGRSSSYNEQFF
TRBV9	TRBD2	TRBJ2-3	once	TGTGCCAGCAGCGTAGCTCCAGCGGGGGTCACAGATACGCAGTATTTT	CASSVAPAGVTDTQYF
TRBV24-1	NA	TRBJ1-2	NA	TGTGCCACCAGTGGGGGCTTACAGGGCGACTATGGCTACACCTTC	CATSGGLQGDYGYTF
TRBV24-1	NA	TRBJ1-2	NA	TGTGCCACCAGTGACGGGGGGGTCTATGGCTACACCTTC	CATSDGGVYGYTF
TRBV7-2	TRBD1	TRBJ2-7	few	TGTGCCAGCAGCCCCCGGGACAGGGGCCACGAGCAGTACTTC	CASSPRDRGHEQYF
TRBV19	TRBD2	TRBJ2-5	NA	TGTGCCAGTAGTATAGGTTTAGCGGGAGGCCAAGAGACCCAGTACTTC	CASSIGLAGGQETQYF
TRBV24-1	TRBD1	TRBJ2-1	NA	TGTGCCACCAGTGATCCGCAACGGGACAGCTACTACAATGAGCAGTTCTTC	CATSDPQRDSYYNEQFF
TRBV7-8	NA	TRBJ2-5	NA	TGTGCCAGCAGCCCCCTCGGGTCAGTAGAGACCCAGTACTTC	CASSPLGSVETQYF
TRBV5-8	NA	TRBJ1-6	NA	TGTGCCAGCAGCTTGAAGTCCTACAGATATACCTCCTATAATTCACCCCTCCACTTT	CASSLKSYRYTSYNSPLHF
TRBV27	TRBD2	TRBJ2-1	NA	TGTGCCAGCAGTTTAAGCGAGGGGACTAGGGGTTACAATGAGCAGTTCTTC	CASSLSEGTRGYNEQFF
TRBV28	NA	TRBJ1-5	NA	TGTGCCAGCCACAATAGCAATCAGCCCCAGCATTTT	CASHNSNQPQHF
TRBV7-2	TRBD2	TRBJ2-5	NA	TGTGCCAGCAGCTTAGTAGCGGGAGGCGGAGAGACCCAGTACTTC	CASSLVAGGGETQYF
TRBV11-2	NA	TRBJ1-2	NA	TGTGCCAGCACCCCTCTTTTTCCTGGAGCTAACTATGGCTACACCTTC	CASTPLFPGANYGYTF
TRBV29-1	NA	TRBJ1-1	NA	TGCAGCGCCCAAACTGCGGGGAACACTGAAGCTTTCTTT	CSAQTAGNTEAFF
TRBV18	TRBD2	TRBJ2-5	NA	TGTGCCAGCTCACTGGGACTAGCGGGACAAGAGACCCAGTACTTC	CASSLGLAGQETQYF
TRBV7-9	NA	TRBJ1-3	NA	TGTGCCAGCAGCCCAAAACCCGGAGGATTTAGAGGAAACACCATATATTTT	CASSPKPGGFRGNTIYF
TRBV7-2	TRBD1	TRBJ2-3	NA	TGTGCCAGCAGCAAGGGACAGGGGGCAATTGATACGCAGTATTTT	CASSKGQGAIDTQYF
TRBV10-3	NA	TRBJ1-6	NA	TGTGCCACGCGGGCCTCCTATAATTCACCCCTCCACTTT	CATRASYNSPLHF
TRBV4-3	TRBD1	TRBJ1-2	NA	TGCGCCAGCAGCCAAGGAACAGGGGGCAGCTATGGCTACACCTTC	CASSQGTGGSYGYTF
TRBV7-3	TRBD2	TRBJ2-1	NA	TGTGCCAGCAGCTTAGAACTAGCGCCTTACAATGAGCAGTTCTTC	CASSLELAPYNEQFF
TRBV11-3	TRBD2	TRBJ2-1	NA	TGTGCCAGCAGCCCCGGGGTAGCGGGCGACAATGAGCAGTTCTTC	CASSPGVAGDNEQFF
TRBV9	TRBD2	TRBJ2-7	NA	TGTGCCAGCAGCACCGGGACTAGCCCCTACGAGCAGTACTTC	CASSTGTSPYEQYF
TRBV28	TRBD2	TRBJ2-3	NA	TGTGCCAGCAGTTTAGATAGCGGGAGTTTCACAGATACGCAGTATTTT	CASSLDSGSFTDTQYF
TRBV5-4	NA	TRBJ2-2	NA	TGTGCCAGCAGCTACAGGGAGAACACCGGGGAGCTGTTTTTT	CASSYRENTGELFF
TRBV23-1	NA	TRBJ2-5	NA	TGCGCCAGCTTCCCCAAACAGGGTGGCTCCCAAGAGACCCAGTACTTC	CASFPKQGGSQETQYF
TRBV19	NA	TRBJ2-1	NA	TGTGCCAGTAGTCCCCGGGACACTTTATACAATGAGCAGTTCTTC	CASSPRDTLYNEQFF
TRBV6-5	NA	TRBJ1-6	once	TGTGCCAGCATGGGGGGAGGCTATAATTCACCCCTCCACTTT	CASMGGGYNSPLHF